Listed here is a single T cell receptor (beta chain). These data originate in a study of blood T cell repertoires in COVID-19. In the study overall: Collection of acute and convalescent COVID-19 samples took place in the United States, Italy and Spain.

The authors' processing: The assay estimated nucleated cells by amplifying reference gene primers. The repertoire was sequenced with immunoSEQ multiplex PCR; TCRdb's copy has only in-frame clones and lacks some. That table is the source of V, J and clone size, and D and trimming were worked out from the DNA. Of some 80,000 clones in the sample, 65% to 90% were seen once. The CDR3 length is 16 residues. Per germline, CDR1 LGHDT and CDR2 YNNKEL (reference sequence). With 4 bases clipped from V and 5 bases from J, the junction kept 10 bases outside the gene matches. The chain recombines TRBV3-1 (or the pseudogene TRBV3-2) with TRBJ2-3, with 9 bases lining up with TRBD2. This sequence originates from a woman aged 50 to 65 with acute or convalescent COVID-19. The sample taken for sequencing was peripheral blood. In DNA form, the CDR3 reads TGTGCCAGCAGCCTAAGTGAGACTAGCGGCAGAGATACGCAGTATTTT. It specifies CASSLSETSGRDTQYF.